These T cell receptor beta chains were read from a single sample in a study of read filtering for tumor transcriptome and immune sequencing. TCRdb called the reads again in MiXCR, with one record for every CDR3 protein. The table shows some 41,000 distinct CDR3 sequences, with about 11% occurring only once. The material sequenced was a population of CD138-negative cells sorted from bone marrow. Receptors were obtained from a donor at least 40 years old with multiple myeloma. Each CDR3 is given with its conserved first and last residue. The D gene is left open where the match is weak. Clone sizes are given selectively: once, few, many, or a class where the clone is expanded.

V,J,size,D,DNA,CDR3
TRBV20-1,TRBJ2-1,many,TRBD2,TGCAGTGGCCGGGAGCGGGGGGGCCGTAGAAATGAGCAGTTCTTC,CSGRERGGRRNEQFF
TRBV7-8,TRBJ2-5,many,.,TGTGCCACCTTAGGGGCCCAAGAGACCCAGTACTTC,CATLGAQETQYF
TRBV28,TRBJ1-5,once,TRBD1,TGTGCCAGCAGTTCGGACAGGCTAAATCAGACCCAGCATTTT,CASSSDRLNQTQHF
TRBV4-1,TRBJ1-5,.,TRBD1,TGCGCCAGCAGCCACTCGACAGGGCCGGGCCAGACCCAGCATTTT,CASSHSTGPGQTQHF
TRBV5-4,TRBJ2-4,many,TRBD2,TGTGCCAGCAGCTTTAGCGGGGATGGCAAAAACATTCAGTACTTC,CASSFSGDGKNIQYF
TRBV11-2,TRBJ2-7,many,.,TGTGCCAGCAGCTTAGGGGCAGCGGCACATTACGAGCAGTACTTC,CASSLGAAAHYEQYF
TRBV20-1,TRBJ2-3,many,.,TGCAGTGCTGGGTCGGCAGATACGCAGTATTTT,CSAGSADTQYF
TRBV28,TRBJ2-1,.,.,TGTGCCAGCAGTTTTGGGTGGAGACACAATAAGCAGTTCTTC,CASSFGWRHNKQFF
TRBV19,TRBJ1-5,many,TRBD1,TGTGCCAGTAACACGGACAGGGATCAGCCCCAGCATTTT,CASNTDRDQPQHF
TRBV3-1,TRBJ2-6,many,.,TGTGCCAGCAGCCGAGAGGTCTCCTCTGGGGCCAACGTCCTGACTTTC,CASSREVSSGANVLTF
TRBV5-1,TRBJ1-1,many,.,TGCGCCAGCAGCTTGGGGGCAGGGGCCACTGAAGCTTTCTTT,CASSLGAGATEAFF
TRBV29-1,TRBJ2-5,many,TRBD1,TGCAGCGTTAAACCCGGGACAGGGGGCGAAGAGACCCAGTACTTC,CSVKPGTGGEETQYF
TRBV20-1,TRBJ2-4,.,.,TGCAGTGCTAGGATTATGGACAAAAACATTCAGTACTTC,CSARIMDKNIQYF
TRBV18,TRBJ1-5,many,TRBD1,TGTGCCAGCTCACCAGAAACCAGGGGGCGTCAGCCCCAGCATTTT,CASSPETRGRQPQHF
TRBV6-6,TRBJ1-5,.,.,TGTGCCAGCGGATACGGTCGAGATTCGGGGCCCCAGCATTTT,CASGYGRDSGPQHF
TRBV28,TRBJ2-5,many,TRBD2,TGTGCCAGCAGTTGGACTAGCGGGGATTTAGAGACCCAGTACTTC,CASSWTSGDLETQYF
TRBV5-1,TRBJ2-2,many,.,TGCGCCAGCAGCCCAGGGCCGGGCACCGGGGAGCTGTTTTTT,CASSPGPGTGELFF
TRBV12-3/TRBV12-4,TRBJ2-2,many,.,TGTGCCAGCAGATTTTGGCGGGGGCCCGGGGAGCTGTTTTTT,CASRFWRGPGELFF
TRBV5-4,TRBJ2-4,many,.,TGTGCCAGCAGCTTGGGAGGCTTAAACATTCAGTACTTC,CASSLGGLNIQYF
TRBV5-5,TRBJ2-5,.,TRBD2,TGTGCCAGCAGCAGAATAGCGGGGGGGGGGGGGGCCCAGTACTTC,CASSRIAGGGGAQYF
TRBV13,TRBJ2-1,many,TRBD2,TGTGCCAGCAGCAGGCTAGCGGGGGGACCCCCAGAGGAGCAGTTCTTC,CASSRLAGGPPEEQFF
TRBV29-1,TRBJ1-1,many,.,TGCAGCGCTGCCCGACAGGCCGACACTGAAGCTTTCTTT,CSAARQADTEAFF
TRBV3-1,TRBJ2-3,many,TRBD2,TGTGCCAGCAGCCAAGAGGGGGGGTCAGATACGCAGTATTTT,CASSQEGGSDTQYF
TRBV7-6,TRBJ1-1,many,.,TGTGCCAGCAGCTTAGCGCTGGCAGGGAGAGCTTTCTTT,CASSLALAGRAFF
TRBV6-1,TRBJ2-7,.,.,TGTGCCAGCAGTGAAGCGCGGGCCGGGGACGAGCAGCACTTC,CASSEARAGDEQHF
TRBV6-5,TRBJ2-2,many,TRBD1,TGTGCCAGCAGTCTTTACGCGGGACAGGGGGTGACCGGGGAGCTGTTTTTT,CASSLYAGQGVTGELFF
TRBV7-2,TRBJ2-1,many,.,TGTGCCAGCAGTTTTAAAGGTATAGGGGCGTCGGATGAGCAGTTCTTC,CASSFKGIGASDEQFF
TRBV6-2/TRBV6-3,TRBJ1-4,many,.,TGTGCCAGCAGGCTACAGGAAAATGAAAAACTGTTTTTT,CASRLQENEKLFF
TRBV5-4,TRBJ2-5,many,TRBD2,TGTGCCAGCAGCCCGATAGCGGGGGGGCCGGGAGAGACCCAGTACTTC,CASSPIAGGPGETQYF
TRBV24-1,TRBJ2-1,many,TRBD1,TGTGCCACCAGGGAGGGACAGGGGAGGAACAATGAGCAGTTCTTC,CATREGQGRNNEQFF
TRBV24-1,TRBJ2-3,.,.,TGTGCCACGAGCTTGACTGACTCAGATACGCAGTATTTT,CATSLTDSDTQYF
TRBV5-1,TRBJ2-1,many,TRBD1,TGCGCCAGCAGCTCGGGGGACAGGGGGGACCACAATGAGCAGTTCTTC,CASSSGDRGDHNEQFF
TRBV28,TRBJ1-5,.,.,TGTGCCAGCACCTTTGGTCGCAGGCTCAATCAGCCCCTGCATTTT,CASTFGRRLNQPLHF
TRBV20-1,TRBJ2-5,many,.,TGCAGTGCTCCGGAACGAGAGACCCAGTACTTC,CSAPERETQYF
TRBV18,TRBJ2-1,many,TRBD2,TGTGCCAGCTCACCACTCGAGATTAGCGGGGGGGTGCCCCACAATGAGCAGTTCTTC,CASSPLEISGGVPHNEQFF
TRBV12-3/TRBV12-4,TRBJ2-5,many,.,TGTGCCAGCAGCTCAGCCGGGACGGCGATTCGGGAGACCCAGTACTTC,CASSSAGTAIRETQYF
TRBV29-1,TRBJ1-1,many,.,TGCAGCGTTGAGAAACACCCGAACACTGAAGCTTTCTTT,CSVEKHPNTEAFF
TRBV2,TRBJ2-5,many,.,TGTGCCAGCAGTGAAGCTTTAGCGGACCTAGAGACCCAGTACTTC,CASSEALADLETQYF
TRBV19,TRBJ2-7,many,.,TGTGCCAGTGCCGGGACGTACGACTCCTACGAGCAGTACTTC,CASAGTYDSYEQYF
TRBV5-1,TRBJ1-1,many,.,TGCGCCAGCAGCTTGGGTAGGCTTACTGAAGCTTTCTTT,CASSLGRLTEAFF
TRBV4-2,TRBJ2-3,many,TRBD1,TGTGCCAGCAGCCAAGGGGCAAGGGGGCTTCCAGATACGCAGTATTTT,CASSQGARGLPDTQYF
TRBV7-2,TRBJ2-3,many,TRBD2,TGTGCCAGCAGCTTAGCGGCTAGCGGGGGGGCCACAGATACGCAGTATTTT,CASSLAASGGATDTQYF
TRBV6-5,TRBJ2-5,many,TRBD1,TGTGCCAACGTGACTCAAGGACAGGGCGAAGAGACCCAGTACTTC,CANVTQGQGEETQYF
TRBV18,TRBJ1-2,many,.,TGTGCCAGCTCATCGACTGCCCGGGACACCCACTATGGCTACACCTTC,CASSSTARDTHYGYTF
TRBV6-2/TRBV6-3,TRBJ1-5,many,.,TGTGCCAGCAGCACCGGGGGAGGGAGGAATCAGCCCCAGCATTTT,CASSTGGGRNQPQHF
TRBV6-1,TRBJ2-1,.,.,TGTGCCAGCAGTGTAGGGACTAAAGGGGGCAATGAGCAGTTCTTC,CASSVGTKGGNEQFF
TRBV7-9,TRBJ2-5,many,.,TGTGCCAGCAGCTTATTTGGAGGAGAGACCCAGTACTTC,CASSLFGGETQYF
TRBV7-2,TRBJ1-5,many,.,TGTGCCAGCAGCTCAATGGGTATGAAGCCCCAGCATTTT,CASSSMGMKPQHF
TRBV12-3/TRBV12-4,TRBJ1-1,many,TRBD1,TGTGCCAGCAGAAACACAGGGGTCGCTGAAGCTTTCTTT,CASRNTGVAEAFF
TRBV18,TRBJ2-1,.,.,TGTGCCAGCCCCCTCGAGACCATCGAGCAGTTCTTC,CASPLETIEQFF